This T cell receptor beta chain was sequenced for a study of Graves' ophthalmopathy and Graves' hyperthyroidism. There are many counts of this clonotype. Its specificity is unknown. Overall study findings and caveats: Ophthalmopathy progression prediction by the model yielded a sensitivity of 60% to 71% and a specificity of just over 72%.

This CDR3 region has 15 residues. CDR1 is MNHEY, CDR2 SVGAGI, per germline. Trimming at V came to 0 bases and at J to 5 bases, leaving 4 bases not matched to a gene. Transcripts of RNA were the source for amplifying TCR beta CDR3 regions. Investigators did first-round RT-PCR with HTBI primers, then second-round multiplex PCR. TCRdb re-called the multiplex PCR reads with MiXCR, one entry per CDR3 protein. In the table there are under 800,000 distinct CDR3 sequences, about 20% of which are singletons. The origin of this receptor is a woman in her late teens or twenties with stable Graves' hyperthyroidism. Some clones in this sample may be carry-over from other donors' samples. The chain joins TRBV6-5 to TRBJ2-4, with 7 bases that match TRBD1. Sequenced material: peripheral blood. CDR3 protein: CASSYSWDSQNIQYF. CDR3 DNA sequence: TGTGCCAGCAGTTACTCGTGGGACAGTCAAAACATTCAGTACTTC.